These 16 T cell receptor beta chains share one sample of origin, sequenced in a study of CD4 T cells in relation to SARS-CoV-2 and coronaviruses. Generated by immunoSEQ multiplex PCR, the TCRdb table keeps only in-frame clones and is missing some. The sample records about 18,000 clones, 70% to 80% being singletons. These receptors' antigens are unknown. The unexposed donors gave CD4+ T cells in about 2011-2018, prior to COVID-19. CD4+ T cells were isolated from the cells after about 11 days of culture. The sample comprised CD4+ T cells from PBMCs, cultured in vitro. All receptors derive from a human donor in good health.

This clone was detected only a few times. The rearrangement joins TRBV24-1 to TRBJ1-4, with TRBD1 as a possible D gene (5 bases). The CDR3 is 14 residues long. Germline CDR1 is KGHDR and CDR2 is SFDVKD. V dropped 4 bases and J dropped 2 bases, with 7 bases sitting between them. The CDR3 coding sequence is TGTGCCACCAGTGAGTCAGGGACTAATGAAAAACTGTTTTTT. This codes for CATSESGTNEKLFF.

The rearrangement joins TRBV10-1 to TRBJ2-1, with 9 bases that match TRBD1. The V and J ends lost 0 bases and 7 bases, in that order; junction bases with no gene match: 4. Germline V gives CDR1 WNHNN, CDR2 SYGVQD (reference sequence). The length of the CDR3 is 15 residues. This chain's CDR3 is CASSESGTGWNEQFF. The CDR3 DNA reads TGCGCCAGCAGTGAGTCCGGGACAGGGTGGAATGAGCAGTTCTTC.

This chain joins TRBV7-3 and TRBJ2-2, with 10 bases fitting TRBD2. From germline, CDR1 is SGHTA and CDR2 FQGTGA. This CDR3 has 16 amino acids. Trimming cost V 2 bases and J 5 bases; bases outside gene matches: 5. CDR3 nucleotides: TGTGCCAGCAGCTTACTAGCGGGAGAGGGGACCGGGGAGCTGTTTTTT. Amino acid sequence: CASSLLAGEGTGELFF.

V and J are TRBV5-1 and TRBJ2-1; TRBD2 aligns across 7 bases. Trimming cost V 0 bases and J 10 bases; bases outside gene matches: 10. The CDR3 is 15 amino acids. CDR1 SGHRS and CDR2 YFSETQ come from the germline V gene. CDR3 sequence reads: CASSLGEGSGSEQFF. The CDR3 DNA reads TGCGCCAGCAGCTTGGGGGAGGGTAGCGGGTCGGAGCAGTTCTTC.

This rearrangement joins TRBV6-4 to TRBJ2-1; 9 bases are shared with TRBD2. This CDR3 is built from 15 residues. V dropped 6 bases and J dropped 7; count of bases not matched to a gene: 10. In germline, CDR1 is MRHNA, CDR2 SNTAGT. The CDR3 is CASSTIAGEINEQFF. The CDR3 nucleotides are TGTGCCAGCAGCACCATAGCGGGAGAGATAAATGAGCAGTTCTTC.

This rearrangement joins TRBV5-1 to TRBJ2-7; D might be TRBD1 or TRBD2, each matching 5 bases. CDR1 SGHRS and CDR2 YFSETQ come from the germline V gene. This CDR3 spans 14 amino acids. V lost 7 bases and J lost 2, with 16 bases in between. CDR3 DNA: TGCGCCAGCTCCCTCGGGACGGCTCCCTACGAGCAGTACTTC. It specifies CASSLGTAPYEQYF. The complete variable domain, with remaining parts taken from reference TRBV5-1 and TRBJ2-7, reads KAGVTQTPRYLIKTRGQQVTLSCSPISGHRSVSWYQQTPGQGLQFLFEYFSETQRNKGNFPGRFSGRQFSNSRSEMNVSTLELGDSALYLCASSLGTAPYEQYFGPGTRLTVT.

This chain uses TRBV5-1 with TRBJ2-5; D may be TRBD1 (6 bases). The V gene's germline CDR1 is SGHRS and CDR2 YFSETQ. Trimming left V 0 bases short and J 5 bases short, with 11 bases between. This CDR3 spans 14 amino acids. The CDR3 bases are TGCGCCAGCAGCTTGGCAGGGGAGTGGGAGACCCAGTACTTC. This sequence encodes CASSLAGEWETQYF.

The CDR3 is CASSPRQAGETQYF. CDR3 DNA: TGCGCCAGCAGCCCACGACAGGCAGGCGAGACCCAGTACTTC. The chain is built from TRBV5-1 and TRBJ2-5; tentative D call: TRBD1 (6 bases). Trimming pared 4 bases from V and 5 bases from J, leaving 15 bases between. Germline V lookup: CDR1 SGHRS, CDR2 YFSETQ. There are 14 residues in the CDR3.

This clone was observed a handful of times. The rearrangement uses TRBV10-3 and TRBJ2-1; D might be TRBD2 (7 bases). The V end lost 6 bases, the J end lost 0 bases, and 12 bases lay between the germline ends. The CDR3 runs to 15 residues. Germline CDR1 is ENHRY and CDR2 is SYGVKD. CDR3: CAIRGGQDSYNEQFF. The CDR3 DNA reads TGTGCCATCAGGGGGGGGCAGGACTCCTACAATGAGCAGTTCTTC.

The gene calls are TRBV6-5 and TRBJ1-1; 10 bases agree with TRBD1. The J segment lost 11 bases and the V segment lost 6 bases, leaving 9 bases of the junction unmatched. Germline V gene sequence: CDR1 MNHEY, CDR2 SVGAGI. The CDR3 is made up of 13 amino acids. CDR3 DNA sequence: TGTGCCAGCAGGATGGGACAGGGGAGTTGGGCTTTCTTT. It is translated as CASRMGQGSWAFF.

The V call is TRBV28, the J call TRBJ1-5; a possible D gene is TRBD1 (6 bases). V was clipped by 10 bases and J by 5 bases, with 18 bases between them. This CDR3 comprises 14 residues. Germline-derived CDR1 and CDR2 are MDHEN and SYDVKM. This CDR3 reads CATGRGRGHQPQHF. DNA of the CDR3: TGTGCCACCGGGAGGGGGAGGGGTCATCAGCCCCAGCATTTT.

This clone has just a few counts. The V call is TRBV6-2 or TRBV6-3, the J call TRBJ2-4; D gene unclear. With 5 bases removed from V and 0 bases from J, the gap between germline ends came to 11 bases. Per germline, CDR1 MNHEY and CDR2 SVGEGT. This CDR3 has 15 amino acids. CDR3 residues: CASSINPPAKNIQYF. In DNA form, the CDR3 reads TGTGCCAGCAGTATCAACCCGCCAGCCAAAAACATTCAGTACTTC.

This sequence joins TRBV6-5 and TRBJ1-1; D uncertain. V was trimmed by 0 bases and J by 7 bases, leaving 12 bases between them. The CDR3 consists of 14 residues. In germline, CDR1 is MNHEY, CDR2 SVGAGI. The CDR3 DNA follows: TGTGCCAGCAGTTACTCGCCTAGATCAGGTGAAGCTTTCTTT. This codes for CASSYSPRSGEAFF.

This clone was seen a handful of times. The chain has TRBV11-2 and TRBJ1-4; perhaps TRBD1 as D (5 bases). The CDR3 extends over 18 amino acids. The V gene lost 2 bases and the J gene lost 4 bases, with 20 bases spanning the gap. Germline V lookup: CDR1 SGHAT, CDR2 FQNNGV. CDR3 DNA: TGTGCCAGCAGCTTACGACGGGGGGGGAGTCAGGATAATGAAAAACTGTTTTTT. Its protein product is CASSLRRGGSQDNEKLFF.

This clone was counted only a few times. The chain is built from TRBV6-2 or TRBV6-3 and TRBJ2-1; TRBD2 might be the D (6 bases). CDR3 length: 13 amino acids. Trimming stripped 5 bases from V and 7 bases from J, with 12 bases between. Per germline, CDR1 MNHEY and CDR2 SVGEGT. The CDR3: CASSREAQNEQFF. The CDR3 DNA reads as TGTGCCAGCAGTAGGGAGGCCCAGAATGAGCAGTTCTTC.

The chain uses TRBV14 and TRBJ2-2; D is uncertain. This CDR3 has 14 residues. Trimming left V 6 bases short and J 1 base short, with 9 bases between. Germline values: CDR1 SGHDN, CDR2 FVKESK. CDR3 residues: CASRRPGNTGELFF. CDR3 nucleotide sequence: TGTGCCAGCAGACGCCCCGGGAACACCGGGGAGCTGTTTTTT.